This T cell receptor beta chain was obtained from a study of memory CD4+ T cells and cytomegalovirus serostatus. Study outcomes and limitations: Each of approximately 73 CMV-associated TCRbeta sequences occurred in one to five individuals.

The sort gate was single viable CD3+CD4+CD8-CD45RO+ cells for memory CD4+ T cells. The assay was immunoSEQ multiplex PCR, and TCRdb's table has in-frame clones only and misses some. The sample holds about 92,000 clones, roughly 80% seen once. This clone was counted between two and nine times. Its specificity is not known. CDR1 is SNHLY, CDR2 FYNNEI, per germline. J lost 6 bases, V lost 8 bases, and 8 bases had no gene match. The CDR3 contains 14 residues. The chain links TRBV2 to TRBJ1-2, with 11 bases aligning to TRBD1. This TCR came from an adult in good health and CMV-seropositive. The sample consisted of memory CD4+ T cells from blood. This CDR3 is CASGDGQGADGYTF. The CDR3 region has the DNA TGTGCCAGCGGGGATGGACAGGGGGCGGATGGCTACACCTTC. The whole variable domain, remainder taken from reference TRBV2 and TRBJ1-2, is EPEVTQTPSHQVTQMGQEVILRCVPISNHLYFYWYRQILGQKVEFLVSFYNNEISEKSEIFDDQFSVERPDGSNFTLKIRSTKLEDSAMYFCASGDGQGADGYTFGSGTRLTVV.